The sequence of this TCR beta chain was determined in a study of T cells in Graves' hyperthyroidism and ophthalmopathy (dated by TCRdb to the late 2010s). Regarding the complete study: Peripheral blood samples were taken at initial diagnosis, before any treatment was given. To identify TCR V-J signatures that set the groups apart, the researchers used a discovery cohort of approximately 98 patients, made up of 43 with Graves' ophthalmopathy and 55 to 65 with stable Graves' hyperthyroidism. Whether ophthalmopathy could be predicted prospectively was tested in an independent validation cohort made up of under 20 hyperthyroidism patients plus 17 patients who later progressed to ophthalmopathy. The roughly 91 discovery patients were randomly divided into training and test sets at a 7:3 ratio. In addition, the study compared T-cell repertoires in thyroid tissue and in blood from roughly 6 Graves' hyperthyroidism patients. Once sampling was done, hyperthyroidism patients were given methimazole at a starting dose of 30 mg daily, whereas ophthalmopathy patients were given high-dose intravenous methylprednisolone. The paper describes TCR Vbeta CDR3 sequencing of 135 peripheral blood samples, made up of roughly 45 ophthalmopathy patients, 70 to 75 hyperthyroidism patients and 17 progressor patients.

The germline V gene (reference sequence) sets CDR1 to GTSNPN and CDR2 to SVGIG. Spanning cysteine to phenylalanine, the CDR3 consists of 12 amino acids. The DNA shown is the 36-base CDR3, in frame from base 1. V loses 8 bases of germline sequence and J loses 2 bases, and the interval between the two ends is 12 bases. Ophthalmopathy patients had moderately to severely active disease, with a Clinical Activity Score of 3 or more, a NOSPECS grade of 4 or more, and a disease duration of less than 3 months. Patients with uncontrolled infections, other autoimmune diseases, pregnancy or lactation were excluded. Clinical symptoms, serum thyroxine and TRAb, thyroid ultrasound, and orbital computed tomography formed the basis for the diagnoses. Ficoll-Paque density gradient centrifugation was used to isolate PBMCs from about 10 ml of fresh peripheral blood. Trizol reagent was used to extract total RNA, and RNA quality was then checked on an Agilent 2100 Bioanalyzer.

This clonotype was found many times. It lacks a known antigen. Per-base quality was not reported, and no clone a single base away is much larger than it. The paper's findings and limits, for the study overall: In validation, the model predicted progression to ophthalmopathy with approximately 69% sensitivity and 72% to 85% specificity, a median of about six months before onset. Ophthalmopathy was separated from stable hyperthyroidism by a 13 V-J signature model, with around 88% sensitivity and around 81% specificity obtained in cross-validation and 80%/75% obtained in testing. No statistical method was used to fix the sample size in advance, and group allocation was not hidden from the investigators. Most expanded thyroid clonotypes (frequency above 0.001) were also detected in blood, suggesting blood repertoires may reflect thyroid immune responses.

Amplification of TCR beta CDR3 regions was carried out from RNA transcripts. For the first round of RT-PCR on the TCR CDR3, the HTBI primer set was used together with the Qiagen OneStep RT-PCR kit. Libraries were constructed in a second round of multiplex PCR, after which size selection and purification were carried out. Sequencing of the libraries was done on an Illumina HiSeq2000 using paired-end 100 bp reads. The source study handled its data this way. SOAPnuke was used to process the raw data, removing reads that contained adapters or uncalled bases, had a mean Phred below 15, or lacked an exact match to the constant primer or identifier. High-quality paired reads were merged using COPE v1.2.5, and each unique nucleotide sequence was defined as a clonotype. MiTCR v1.1 was used to align the clonotypes against IMGT TRBV, TRBD and TRBJ reference segments. The analysis included only V-J combinations with a frequency above 0.0001, which together covered more than 99% of the repertoires. A TCS score was defined as the ratio between F50 (clonal expansion) and ExV (chaos), using BLOSUM62-based TCRdist between CDR3 peptides within each V-J. Welch's t-statistics and random forest reduced 514 V-J features to roughly 13, which were used in a naive Bayes classifier (R e1071). In TCRdb, the public reads were trimmed at Q25 with fastp and aligned with MiXCR, with productive beta chains retained. Each entry is one CDR3 protein sequence, shown with its most common DNA and genes. The V and J calls shown here were made by TCRdb, not taken from the authors' results. The sample yields hundreds of thousands of distinct CDR3 sequences; about 20% were counted once. Over 45% of the sample belongs to the ten largest clones.

What was sequenced was blood. This receptor was taken from a middle-aged man with Graves' ophthalmopathy. The V and J genes are TRBV30 and TRBJ1-2, with the D gene not confidently named. The nucleotide sequence reads as follows: TGTGCCGGTAGTTGGGGAAACTATGGCTACACCTTC. This encodes CAGSWGNYGYTF.